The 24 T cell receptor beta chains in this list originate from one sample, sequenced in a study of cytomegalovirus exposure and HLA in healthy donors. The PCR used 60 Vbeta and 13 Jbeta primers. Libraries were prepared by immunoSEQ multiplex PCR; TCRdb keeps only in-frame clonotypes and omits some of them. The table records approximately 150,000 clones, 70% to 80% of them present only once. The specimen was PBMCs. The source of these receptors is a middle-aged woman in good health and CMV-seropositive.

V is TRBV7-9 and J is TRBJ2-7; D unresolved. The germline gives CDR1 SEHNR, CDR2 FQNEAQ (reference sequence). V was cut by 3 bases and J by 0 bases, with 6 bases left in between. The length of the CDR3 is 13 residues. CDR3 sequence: CASSLQISYEQYF. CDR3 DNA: TGTGCCAGCAGCTTGCAGATCTCCTACGAGCAGTACTTC.

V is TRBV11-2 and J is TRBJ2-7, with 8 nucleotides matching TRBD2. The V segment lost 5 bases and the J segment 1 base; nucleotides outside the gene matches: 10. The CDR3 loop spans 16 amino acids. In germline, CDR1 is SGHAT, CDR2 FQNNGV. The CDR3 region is CASSPGGRDRSYEQYF. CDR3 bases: TGTGCCAGCAGCCCGGGGGGGCGGGACCGATCCTACGAGCAGTACTTC.

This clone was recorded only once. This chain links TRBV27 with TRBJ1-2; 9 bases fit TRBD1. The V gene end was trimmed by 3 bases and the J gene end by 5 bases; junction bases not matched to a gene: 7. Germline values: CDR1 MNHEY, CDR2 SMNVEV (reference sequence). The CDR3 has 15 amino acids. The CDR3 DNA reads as TGTGCCAGCAGTTTGGGACAGGGACTATCTTATGGCTACACCTTC. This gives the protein CASSLGQGLSYGYTF.

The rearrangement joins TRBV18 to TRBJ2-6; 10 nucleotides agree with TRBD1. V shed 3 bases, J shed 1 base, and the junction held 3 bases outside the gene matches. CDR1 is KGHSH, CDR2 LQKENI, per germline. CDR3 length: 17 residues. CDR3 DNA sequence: TGTGCCAGCTCACCGGACAGGGGGACTTCTGGGGCCAACGTCCTGACTTTC. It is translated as CASSPDRGTSGANVLTF.

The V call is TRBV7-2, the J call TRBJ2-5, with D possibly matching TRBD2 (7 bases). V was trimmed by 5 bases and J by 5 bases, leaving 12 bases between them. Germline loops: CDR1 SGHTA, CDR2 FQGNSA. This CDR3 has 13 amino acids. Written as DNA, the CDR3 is TGTGCCAGCAGCCCACGGGGGGCGGAGACCCAGTACTTC. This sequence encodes CASSPRGAETQYF.

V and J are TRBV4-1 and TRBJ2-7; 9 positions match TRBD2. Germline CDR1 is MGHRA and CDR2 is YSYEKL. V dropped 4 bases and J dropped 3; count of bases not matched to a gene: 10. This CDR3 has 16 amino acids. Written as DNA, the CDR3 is TGCGCCAGCAGCCTGCTCTTAGCGGGAGAGGACTACGAGCAGTACTTC. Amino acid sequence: CASSLLLAGEDYEQYF.

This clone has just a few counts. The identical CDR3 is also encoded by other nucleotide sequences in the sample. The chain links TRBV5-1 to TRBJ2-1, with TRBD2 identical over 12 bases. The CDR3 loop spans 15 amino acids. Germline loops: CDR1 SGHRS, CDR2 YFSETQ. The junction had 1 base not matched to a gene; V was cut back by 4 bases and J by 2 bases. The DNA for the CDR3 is TGCGCCAGCAGCAGGACTAGCGGGACCTACAATGAGCAGTTCTTC. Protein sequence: CASSRTSGTYNEQFF.

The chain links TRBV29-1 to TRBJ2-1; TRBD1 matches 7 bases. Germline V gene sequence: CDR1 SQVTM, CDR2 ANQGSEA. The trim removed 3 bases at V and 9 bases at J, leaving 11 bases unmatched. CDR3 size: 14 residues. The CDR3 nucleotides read TGCAGCGTTGACGTTTCCAGGGGGTTCGGTGAGCAGTTCTTC. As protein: CSVDVSRGFGEQFF.

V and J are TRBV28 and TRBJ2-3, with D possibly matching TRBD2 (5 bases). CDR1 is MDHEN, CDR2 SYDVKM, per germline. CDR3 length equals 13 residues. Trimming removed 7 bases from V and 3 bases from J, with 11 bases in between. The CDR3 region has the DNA TGTGCCAGCATTGAGCCGGGGACAGATACGCAGTATTTT. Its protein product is CASIEPGTDTQYF.

CDR3 DNA: TGTGCCAGCAGCTTAGATAATGCGGCGTCCTACAATGAGCAGTTCTTC. This sequence encodes CASSLDNAASYNEQFF. V usage is TRBV11-3 and J usage is TRBJ2-1; no clear D gene. The length of the CDR3 is 16 residues. Germline loops: CDR1 SGHNT, CDR2 YENEEA. V was cut by 0 bases and J by 1 base, with 10 bases left in between.

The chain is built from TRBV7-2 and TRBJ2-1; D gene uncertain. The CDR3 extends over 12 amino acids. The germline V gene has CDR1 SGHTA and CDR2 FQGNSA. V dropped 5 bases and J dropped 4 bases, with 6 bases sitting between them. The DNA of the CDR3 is TGTGCCAGCAGCCACAAATACAATGAGCAGTTCTTC. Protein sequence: CASSHKYNEQFF.

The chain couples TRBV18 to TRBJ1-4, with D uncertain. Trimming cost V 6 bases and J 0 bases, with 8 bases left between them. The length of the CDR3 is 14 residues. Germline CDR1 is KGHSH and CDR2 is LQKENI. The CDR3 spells CASSIRATNEKLFF. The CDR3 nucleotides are TGTGCCAGCTCCATACGGGCAACTAATGAAAAACTGTTTTTT.

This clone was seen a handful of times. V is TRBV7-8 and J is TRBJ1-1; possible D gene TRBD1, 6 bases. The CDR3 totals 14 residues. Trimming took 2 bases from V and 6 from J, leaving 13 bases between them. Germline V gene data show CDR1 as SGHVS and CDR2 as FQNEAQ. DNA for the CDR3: TGTGCCAGCAGCTTAAATCAGGGGCGCTCTGAAGCTTTCTTT. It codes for CASSLNQGRSEAFF.

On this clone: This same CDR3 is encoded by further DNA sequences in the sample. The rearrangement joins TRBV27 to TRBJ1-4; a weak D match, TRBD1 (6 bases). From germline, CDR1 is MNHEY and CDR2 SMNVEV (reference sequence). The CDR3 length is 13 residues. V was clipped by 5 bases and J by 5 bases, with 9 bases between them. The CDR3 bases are TGTGCCAGCAGTCTAACAGGGAATGAAAAACTGTTTTTT. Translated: CASSLTGNEKLFF.

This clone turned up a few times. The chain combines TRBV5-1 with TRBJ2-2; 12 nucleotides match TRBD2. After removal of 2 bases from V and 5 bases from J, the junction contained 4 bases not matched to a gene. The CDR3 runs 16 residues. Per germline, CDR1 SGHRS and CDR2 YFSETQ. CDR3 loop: CASSLSGTSGTGELFF. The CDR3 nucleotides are TGCGCCAGCAGCTTATCCGGGACTAGCGGGACCGGGGAGCTGTTTTTT.

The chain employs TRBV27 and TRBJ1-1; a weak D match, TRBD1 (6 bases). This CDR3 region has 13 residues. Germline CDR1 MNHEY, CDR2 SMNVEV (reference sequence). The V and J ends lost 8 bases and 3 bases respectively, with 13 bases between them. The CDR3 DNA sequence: TGTGCCAGCCCCAGGGGTCTTGACACTGAAGCTTTCTTT. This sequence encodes CASPRGLDTEAFF.

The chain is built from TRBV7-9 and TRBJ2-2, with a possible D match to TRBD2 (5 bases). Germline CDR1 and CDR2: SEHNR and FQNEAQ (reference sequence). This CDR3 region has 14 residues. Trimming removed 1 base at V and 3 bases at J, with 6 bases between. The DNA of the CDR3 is TGTGCCAGCAGCTTAGACGGGGACACCGGGGAGCTGTTTTTT. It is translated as CASSLDGDTGELFF.

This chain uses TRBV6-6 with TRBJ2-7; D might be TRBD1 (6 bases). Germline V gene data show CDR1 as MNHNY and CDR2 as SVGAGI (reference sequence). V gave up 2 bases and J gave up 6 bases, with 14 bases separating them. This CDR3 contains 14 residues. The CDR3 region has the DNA TGTGCCAGCAGTTACATGGGGGCTCGGGGCGAGCAGTACTTC. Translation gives CASSYMGARGEQYF.

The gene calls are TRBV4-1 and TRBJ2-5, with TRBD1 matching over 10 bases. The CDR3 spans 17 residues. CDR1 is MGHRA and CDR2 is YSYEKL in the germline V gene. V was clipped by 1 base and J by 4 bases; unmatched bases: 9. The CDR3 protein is CASSQGQGAPVTETQYF. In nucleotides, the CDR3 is TGCGCCAGCAGCCAAGGACAGGGGGCCCCAGTGACAGAGACCCAGTACTTC.

The CDR3 bases are TGCGCCAGCAGCAGCCGGGACAGGGGGCAAAGCTATGGCTACACCTTC. It specifies CASSSRDRGQSYGYTF. The rearrangement links TRBV4-1 to TRBJ1-2; 12 bases line up with TRBD1. The junction had 8 bases not matched to a gene; V was cut back by 5 bases and J by 4 bases. The CDR3 sequence is 16 residues long. In germline, CDR1 is MGHRA, CDR2 YSYEKL.

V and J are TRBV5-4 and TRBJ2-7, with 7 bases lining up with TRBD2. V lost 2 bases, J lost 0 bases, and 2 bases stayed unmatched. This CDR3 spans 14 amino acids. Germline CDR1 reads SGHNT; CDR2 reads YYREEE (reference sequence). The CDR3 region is CASSFQRDSYEQYF. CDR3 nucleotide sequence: TGTGCCAGCAGCTTTCAGCGGGACTCCTACGAGCAGTACTTC.

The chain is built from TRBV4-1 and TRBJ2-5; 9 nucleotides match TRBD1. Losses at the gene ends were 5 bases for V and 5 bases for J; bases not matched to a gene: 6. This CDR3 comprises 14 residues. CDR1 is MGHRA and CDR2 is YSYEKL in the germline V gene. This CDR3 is CASSGRQGGETQYF. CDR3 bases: TGCGCCAGCAGCGGACGACAGGGGGGGGAGACCCAGTACTTC.

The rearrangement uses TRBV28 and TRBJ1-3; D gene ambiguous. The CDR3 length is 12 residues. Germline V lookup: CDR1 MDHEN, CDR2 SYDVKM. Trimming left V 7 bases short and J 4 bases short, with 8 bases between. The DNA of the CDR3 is TGTGCCAGCACGGAGTACGGAAACACCATATATTTT. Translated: CASTEYGNTIYF.

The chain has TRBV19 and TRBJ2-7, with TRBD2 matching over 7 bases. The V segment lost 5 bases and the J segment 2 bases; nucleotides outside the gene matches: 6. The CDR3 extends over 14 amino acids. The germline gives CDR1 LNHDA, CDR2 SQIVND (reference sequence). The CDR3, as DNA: TGTGCCAGTAGTCCCTCTAGCGGAGCCTACGAGCAGTACTTC. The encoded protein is CASSPSSGAYEQYF.